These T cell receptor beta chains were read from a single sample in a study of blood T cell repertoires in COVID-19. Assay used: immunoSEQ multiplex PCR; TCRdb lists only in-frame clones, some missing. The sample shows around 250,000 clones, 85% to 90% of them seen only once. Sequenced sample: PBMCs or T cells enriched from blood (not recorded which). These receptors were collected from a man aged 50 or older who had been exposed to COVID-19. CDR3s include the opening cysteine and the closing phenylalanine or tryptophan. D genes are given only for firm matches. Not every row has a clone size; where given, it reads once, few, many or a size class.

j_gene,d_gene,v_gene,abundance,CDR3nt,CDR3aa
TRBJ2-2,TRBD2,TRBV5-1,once,TGCGCCAGCAGCGGACTAGCGGACAACACCGGGGAGCTGTTTTTT,CASSGLADNTGELFF
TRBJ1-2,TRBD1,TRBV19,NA,TGTGCCAGTAAGGGAAATTCCGGGACAGGGACCTATGGCTACACCTTC,CASKGNSGTGTYGYTF
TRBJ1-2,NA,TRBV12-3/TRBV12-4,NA,TGTGCCAGCAGTGCGACAGCCTATGGCTACACCTTC,CASSATAYGYTF
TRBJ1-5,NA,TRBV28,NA,TGTGCCAGCAGTTTATCTCAGGGGATCCATCAGCCCCAGCATTTT,CASSLSQGIHQPQHF
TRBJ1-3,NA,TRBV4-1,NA,TGCGCCAGCAGCCAAGGCAGGGTGGCTGGAAACACCATATATTTT,CASSQGRVAGNTIYF
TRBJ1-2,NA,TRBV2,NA,TGTGCCAGCAGTGAAGATAGAACAGGGCGCGGCTACACCTTC,CASSEDRTGRGYTF
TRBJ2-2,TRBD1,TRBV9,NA,TGTGCCAGCTATGGTGAGGACAGGGGATTCACCGGGGAGCTGTTTTTT,CASYGEDRGFTGELFF
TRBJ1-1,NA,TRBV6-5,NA,TGTGCCAGCAGTCGGGGGTGGGACACTGAAGCTTTCTTT,CASSRGWDTEAFF
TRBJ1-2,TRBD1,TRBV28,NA,TGTGCCAGCAGTCCAACAGGGGATAACTATGGCTACACCTTC,CASSPTGDNYGYTF
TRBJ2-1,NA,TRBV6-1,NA,TGTGCCAGCAGTGAAGGACCCAGCGGTAGCTACAATGAGCAGTTCTTC,CASSEGPSGSYNEQFF
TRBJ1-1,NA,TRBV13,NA,TGTGCCAGCAGACGTACCCCGGGGGGTCGGGACACTGAAGCTTTCTTT,CASRRTPGGRDTEAFF
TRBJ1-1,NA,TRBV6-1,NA,TGTGCCAGCAGTGAAAGGTCTGTTCGGGCAGGGAGGGCTTTCTTT,CASSERSVRAGRAFF
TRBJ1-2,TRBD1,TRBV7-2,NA,TGTGCCAGCAGCGTCCGAAGGGGGCTCGGCTATGGCTACACCTTC,CASSVRRGLGYGYTF
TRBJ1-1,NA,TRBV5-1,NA,TGCGCCAGCAGCTTGCTAGACGGCCGAAACACTGAAGCTTTCTTT,CASSLLDGRNTEAFF
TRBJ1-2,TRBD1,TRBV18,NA,TGTGCCAGCTCAGCCACAGGGGATTGGGACTATGGCTACACCTTC,CASSATGDWDYGYTF
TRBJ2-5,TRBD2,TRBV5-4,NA,TGTGCCAGCAGCTTCGAAACTAGCGTTCGAAAGACCCAGTACTTC,CASSFETSVRKTQYF